A selection of T cell receptor beta chains follows, all from one sample in a study of shared clonotypes between healthy human individuals. Profiled with immunoSEQ multiplex PCR; TCRdb holds only in-frame clones, not every one. The repertoire holds over 750,000 clones, with 90% to 98% as singletons. The sequenced sample consisted of naive CD8+ T cells sorted from blood. These receptors were collected from a man under 40 in good health. Both conserved end residues are part of each CDR3. The D gene is left open where the match is weak. Expanded clones are given a class, and other clones once, few, many or no size at all.

CDR3aa,CDR3nt,d_gene,v_gene,j_gene,abundance
CASSQGRGGTEAFF,TGCGCCAGCAGCCAAGGCAGGGGAGGAACTGAAGCTTTCTTT,NA,TRBV4-3,TRBJ1-1,NA
CASSLSRAGGRYGYTF,TGTGCCAGCAGTTTATCGAGGGCAGGGGGCAGGTATGGCTACACCTTC,TRBD1,TRBV27,TRBJ1-2,NA
CASSNRLAGGRAEQFF,TGTGCCAGCAGTAACCGACTAGCGGGAGGGCGAGCTGAGCAGTTCTTC,TRBD2,TRBV27,TRBJ2-1,NA
CASSLGTGPNGIQYF,TGTGCCAGCAGCTTGGGGACAGGACCAAATGGGATTCAGTACTTC,TRBD1,TRBV11-2,TRBJ2-4,NA
CASSPRASPESTDTQYF,TGTGCCAGCAGCCCTCGTGCTAGCCCAGAGAGTACAGATACGCAGTATTTT,NA,TRBV13,TRBJ2-3,NA
CSVEGSLGTDLYEQYF,TGCAGCGTTGAAGGGAGCCTCGGGACAGACTTATACGAGCAGTACTTC,TRBD1,TRBV29-1,TRBJ2-7,NA
CSVGGGSEAFF,TGCAGCGTTGGGGGGGGCTCTGAAGCTTTCTTT,NA,TRBV29-1,TRBJ1-1,NA
CASKRDYEQYF,TGTGCCAGTAAAAGGGACTACGAGCAGTACTTC,NA,TRBV19,TRBJ2-7,NA
CASSPPMDRTFIGSTDTQYF,TGTGCCAGCTCACCACCTATGGACAGGACATTCATTGGAAGCACAGATACGCAGTATTTT,TRBD1,TRBV18,TRBJ2-3,NA
CASSYPGTDTQYF,TGTGCCAGCAGTTACCCCGGCACAGATACGCAGTATTTT,NA,TRBV6-5,TRBJ2-3,NA
CASSLARAPIVQWEQFF,TGTGCCAGCAGCTTAGCGAGGGCGCCTATAGTACAATGGGAGCAGTTCTTC,NA,TRBV7-6,TRBJ2-1,NA
CASSSDRGQDEQYF,TGTGCCAGCAGCTCGGACAGGGGGCAGGACGAGCAGTACTTC,TRBD1,TRBV7-6,TRBJ2-7,NA
CASTGPGYGTTEAFF,TGTGCCAGTACAGGACCAGGGTACGGGACCACTGAAGCTTTCTTT,NA,TRBV7-9,TRBJ1-1,NA
CASQEGNSPEKLFF,TGTGCCAGCCAGGAGGGGAATTCTCCTGAAAAACTGTTTTTT,NA,TRBV28,TRBJ1-4,NA
CASSQVERDYEQYF,TGCGCCAGCAGCCAAGTGGAGCGGGACTACGAGCAGTACTTC,TRBD2,TRBV4-3,TRBJ2-7,NA
CASSFRGAKNIQYF,TGTGCCAGCAGCTTCAGGGGGGCCAAAAACATTCAGTACTTC,TRBD1,TRBV5-6,TRBJ2-4,NA
CASSLRRLAGGRETQYF,TGCGCCAGCAGCTTGAGGCGCCTAGCGGGGGGCCGGGAGACCCAGTACTTC,TRBD2,TRBV5-1,TRBJ2-5,NA
CSVEVWRDVETQYF,TGCAGCGTTGAGGTATGGAGGGACGTTGAGACCCAGTACTTC,NA,TRBV29-1,TRBJ2-5,NA
CASSLGLAGGPGEQYF,TGTGCCAGCAGCTTGGGACTAGCGGGAGGGCCGGGGGAGCAGTACTTC,TRBD2,TRBV5-6,TRBJ2-7,NA
CASSLSTGVLETQYF,TGTGCTAGCAGCTTGTCCACAGGGGTGTTAGAGACCCAGTACTTC,TRBD1,TRBV7-7,TRBJ2-5,NA
CASSRAPGLAVNTGELFF,TGTGCCAGCAGTCGGGCCCCGGGACTAGCGGTAAACACCGGGGAGCTGTTTTTT,TRBD2,TRBV28,TRBJ2-2,NA
CASSQLRPGQGLKDTQYF,TGTGCCAGCAGCCAACTTCGACCGGGACAGGGTCTAAAAGATACGCAGTATTTT,TRBD1,TRBV14,TRBJ2-3,NA
CASSLLGQGFSYTEAFF,TGCGCCAGCAGCTTGTTAGGACAGGGGTTCTCGTACACTGAAGCTTTCTTT,TRBD1,TRBV5-1,TRBJ1-1,NA
CASSVGTVNEKLFF,TGTGCCAGCAGCGTCGGGACGGTGAATGAAAAACTGTTTTTT,NA,TRBV13,TRBJ1-4,NA
CASSERAGTNPYEQYF,TGTGCCAGCAGTGAGAGGGCCGGGACGAACCCTTACGAGCAGTACTTC,NA,TRBV25-1,TRBJ2-7,NA
CASSPPSSSGANVLTF,TGTGCCAGTAGTCCCCCCTCGAGCTCTGGGGCCAACGTCCTGACTTTC,NA,TRBV19,TRBJ2-6,NA
CASSKFGQEDQPQHF,TGTGCCAGCAGTAAATTTGGGCAGGAGGATCAGCCCCAGCATTTT,NA,TRBV6-4,TRBJ1-5,NA
CASGESGGASEQYF,TGTGCCAGCGGGGAAAGTGGCGGGGCGAGTGAGCAGTACTTC,NA,TRBV7-6,TRBJ2-7,NA
CASSSLYYEQYF,TGTGCCAGCAGCTCCCTTTATTACGAGCAGTACTTC,NA,TRBV11-2,TRBJ2-7,NA
CASSTGTGVYEQYF,TGTGCCAGCTCAACCGGGACAGGGGTCTACGAGCAGTACTTC,TRBD1,TRBV18,TRBJ2-7,NA
CASSLGAEQFF,TGTGCCAGCAGCCTAGGAGCTGAGCAGTTCTTC,NA,TRBV9,TRBJ2-1,once
CASSESPLAGDTQYF,TGTGCCAGCAGTGAATCTCCACTAGCTGGCGATACGCAGTATTTT,NA,TRBV6-1,TRBJ2-3,NA
CASSSGTSGIHEQFF,TGTGCCAGCAGTTCCGGGACTAGCGGGATTCATGAGCAGTTCTTC,TRBD2,TRBV7-9,TRBJ2-1,NA
CASSYRDSAYEQYF,TGTGCCAGCAGCTACCGGGACAGTGCCTACGAGCAGTACTTC,TRBD1,TRBV7-9,TRBJ2-7,NA
CSVEDREYGYTF,TGCAGCGTTGAAGATCGCGAGTATGGCTACACCTTC,NA,TRBV29-1,TRBJ1-2,NA
CASSQDVDTQYF,TGTGCCAGCAGCCAAGACGTGGATACGCAGTATTTT,NA,TRBV14,TRBJ2-3,NA
CASSRLTGSSYEQYF,TGTGCCAGCAGCCGCTTAACGGGTTCGTCCTACGAGCAGTACTTC,NA,TRBV7-8,TRBJ2-7,NA
CASSFAVARLGNNEQFF,TGTGCCAGCAGCTTCGCGGTCGCCCGGCTAGGGAACAATGAGCAGTTCTTC,NA,TRBV5-4,TRBJ2-1,NA
CASSLDRIETQYF,TGCGCCAGCAGCTTGGACAGGATTGAGACCCAGTACTTC,NA,TRBV5-1,TRBJ2-5,NA
CASSPGLAAPHEQYF,TGTGCCAGCAGCCCGGGACTAGCGGCACCCCACGAGCAGTACTTC,TRBD2,TRBV13,TRBJ2-7,NA
CASSRTSGKQETQYF,TGTGCCAGCAGCCGGACTAGCGGGAAGCAAGAGACCCAGTACTTC,TRBD2,TRBV5-4,TRBJ2-5,NA
CASSIDRINYGYTF,TGTGCCAGTAGTATAGATCGGATCAACTATGGCTACACCTTC,NA,TRBV19,TRBJ1-2,NA
CASSDHDREIEQYF,TGTGCCAGCAGCGACCATGACAGGGAGATCGAGCAGTACTTC,TRBD1,TRBV14,TRBJ2-7,NA
CASSLMTEYQETQYF,TGCGCCAGCAGCTTAATGACAGAGTACCAAGAGACCCAGTACTTC,NA,TRBV5-1,TRBJ2-5,NA
CASSSLTSGKGNEQFF,TGTGCCAGCAGCTCCTTAACTAGCGGGAAGGGGAATGAGCAGTTCTTC,TRBD2,TRBV13,TRBJ2-1,NA
CASSPPSAHVLQETQYF,TGTGCCAGCTCACCACCAAGTGCTCACGTACTACAAGAGACCCAGTACTTC,NA,TRBV18,TRBJ2-5,NA